This entry describes one T cell receptor (beta chain). Reverse transcription of roughly 0.45 to 1 ug RNA was carried out with random hexamers. A multiplex approach, immunoSEQ multiplex PCR, amplified TCR beta CDR3 across 54 Vbeta and 13 Jbeta. MiXCR was run by TCRdb on the immunoSEQ multiplex PCR reads, yielding one entry per CDR3 protein. The table includes 400,000 to 550,000 distinct CDR3 sequences, 75% to 90% detected once. The sample comes from a study of CD8 T cells in Susac syndrome. The length of the CDR3 is 16 residues. V was shortened by 2 bases and J by 5 bases, with 19 bases between the two germline ends. Germline CDR1 reads SGHRS; CDR2 reads YFSETQ. TCR beta from blood CD8+ and CD4+ T cells was sequenced. Through negative isolation, CD4+ and CD8+ T cells were obtained, while TEMRA cells were enriched using FACS.

Sample: CD8+ T cells from PBMCs. This TCR was sampled from a human donor with multiple sclerosis. The chain links TRBV5-1 to TRBJ2-5; D uncertain. The CDR3 loop reads CASSFVAARGLETQYF. CDR3 DNA sequence: TGCGCCAGCAGCTTTGTGGCGGCGAGAGGTTTGGAGACCCAGTACTTC.